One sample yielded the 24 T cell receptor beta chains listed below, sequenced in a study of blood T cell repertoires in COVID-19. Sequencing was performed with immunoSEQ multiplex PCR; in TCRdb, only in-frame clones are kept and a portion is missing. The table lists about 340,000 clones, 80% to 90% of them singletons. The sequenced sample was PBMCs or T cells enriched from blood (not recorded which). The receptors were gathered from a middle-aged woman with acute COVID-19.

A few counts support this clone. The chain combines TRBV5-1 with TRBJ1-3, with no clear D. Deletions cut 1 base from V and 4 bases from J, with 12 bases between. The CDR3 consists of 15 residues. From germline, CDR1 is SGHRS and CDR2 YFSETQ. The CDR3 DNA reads TGCGCCAGCAGCTTGCGCTCCGGTTCGGGAAACACCATATATTTT. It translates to CASSLRSGSGNTIYF.

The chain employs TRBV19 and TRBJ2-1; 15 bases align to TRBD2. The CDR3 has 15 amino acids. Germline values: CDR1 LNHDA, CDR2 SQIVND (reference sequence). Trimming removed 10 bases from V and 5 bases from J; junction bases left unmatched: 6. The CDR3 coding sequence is TGTGCCACTAAGGGACTAGCGGGGGGCAACAATGAGCAGTTCTTC. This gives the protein CATKGLAGGNNEQFF.

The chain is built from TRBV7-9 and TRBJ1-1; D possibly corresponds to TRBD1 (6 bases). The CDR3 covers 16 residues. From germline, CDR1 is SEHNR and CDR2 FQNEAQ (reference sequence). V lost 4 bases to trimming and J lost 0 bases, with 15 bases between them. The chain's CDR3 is CASSSPRGQMNTEAFF. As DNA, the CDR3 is TGTGCCAGCAGCTCTCCAAGAGGACAGATGAACACTGAAGCTTTCTTT.

Here the CDR3 DNA reads TGTGCCAGCACCCCCGGGGGGGTTCTGGGCTACACCTTC. It is translated as CASTPGGVLGYTF. The chain links TRBV12-3 or TRBV12-4 to TRBJ1-2; D might be TRBD1 (5 bases). The V and J ends lost 7 bases and 8 bases respectively, with 17 bases between them. This CDR3 is 13 amino acids long.

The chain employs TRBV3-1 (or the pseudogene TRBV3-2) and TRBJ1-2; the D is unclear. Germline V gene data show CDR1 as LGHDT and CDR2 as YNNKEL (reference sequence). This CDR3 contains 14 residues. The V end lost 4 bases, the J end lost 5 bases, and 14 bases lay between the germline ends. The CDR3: CASSPLEGGYGYTF. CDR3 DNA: TGTGCCAGCAGCCCCCTAGAGGGCGGATATGGCTACACCTTC.

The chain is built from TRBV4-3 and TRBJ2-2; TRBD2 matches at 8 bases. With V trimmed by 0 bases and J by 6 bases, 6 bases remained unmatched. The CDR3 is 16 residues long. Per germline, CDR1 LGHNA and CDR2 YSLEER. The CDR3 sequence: CASSQDTGGMAGELFF. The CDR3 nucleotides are TGCGCCAGCAGCCAAGACACGGGAGGGATGGCCGGGGAGCTGTTTTTT.

CDR3 in DNA: TGCGCCAGCAGCCAAGATCACGGGTTTGAAGCTTTCTTT. This codes for CASSQDHGFEAFF. The V and J genes are TRBV4-3 and TRBJ1-1; D not resolved. The CDR3 is 13 amino acids. The germline V gene encodes CDR1 LGHNA and CDR2 YSLEER. V lost 0 bases to trimming and J lost 7 bases, with 9 bases between them.

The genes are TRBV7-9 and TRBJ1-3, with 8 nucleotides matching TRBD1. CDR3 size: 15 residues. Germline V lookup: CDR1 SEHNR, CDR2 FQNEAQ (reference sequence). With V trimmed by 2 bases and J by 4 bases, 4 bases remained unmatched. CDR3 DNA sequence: TGTGCCAGCAGCTTAAACAGGGGGTCAGGAAACACCATATATTTT. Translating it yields CASSLNRGSGNTIYF. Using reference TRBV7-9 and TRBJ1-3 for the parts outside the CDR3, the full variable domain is DTGVSQNPRHKITKRGQNVTFRCDPISEHNRLYWYRQTLGQGPEFLTYFQNEAQLEKSRLLSDRFSAERPKGSFSTLEIQRTEQGDSAMYLCASSLNRGSGNTIYFGEGSWLTVV.

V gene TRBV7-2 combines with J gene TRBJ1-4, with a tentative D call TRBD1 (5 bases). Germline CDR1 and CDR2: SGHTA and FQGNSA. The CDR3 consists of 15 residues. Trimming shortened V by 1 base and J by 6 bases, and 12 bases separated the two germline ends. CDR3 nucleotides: TGTGCCAGCAGCTTAGGCGGGACCTCACATGAAAAACTGTTTTTT. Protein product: CASSLGGTSHEKLFF.

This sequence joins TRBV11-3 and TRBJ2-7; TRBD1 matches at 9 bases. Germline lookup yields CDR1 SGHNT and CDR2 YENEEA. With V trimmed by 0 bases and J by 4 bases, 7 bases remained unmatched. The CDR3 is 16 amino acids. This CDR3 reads CASSLEGQGLIYEQYF. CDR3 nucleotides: TGTGCCAGCAGCTTAGAGGGACAGGGTTTGATTTACGAGCAGTACTTC.

CDR3 bases: TGTGCCAGCAGCTCTAGCGTCGAGCAGTACTTC. Its translation is CASSSSVEQYF. The chain couples TRBV7-2 to TRBJ2-7; a weak D match, TRBD2 (6 bases). V was trimmed by 4 bases and J by 6 bases, leaving 7 bases between them. This CDR3 is 11 amino acids long. The germline V gene has CDR1 SGHTA and CDR2 FQGNSA.

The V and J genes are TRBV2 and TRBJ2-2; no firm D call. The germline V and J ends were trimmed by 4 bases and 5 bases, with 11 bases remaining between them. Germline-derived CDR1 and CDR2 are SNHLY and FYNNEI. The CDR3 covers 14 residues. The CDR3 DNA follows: TGTGCCAGCAGTGCCCTTAGACAAACCGGGGAGCTGTTTTTT. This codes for CASSALRQTGELFF.

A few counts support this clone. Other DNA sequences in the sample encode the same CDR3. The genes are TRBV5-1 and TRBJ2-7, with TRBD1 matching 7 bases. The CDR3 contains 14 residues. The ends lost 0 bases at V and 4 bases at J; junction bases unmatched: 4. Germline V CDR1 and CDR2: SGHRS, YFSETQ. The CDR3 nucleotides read TGCGCCAGCAGCTTGGGGGACAGAGGGTACGAGCAGTACTTC. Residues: CASSLGDRGYEQYF.

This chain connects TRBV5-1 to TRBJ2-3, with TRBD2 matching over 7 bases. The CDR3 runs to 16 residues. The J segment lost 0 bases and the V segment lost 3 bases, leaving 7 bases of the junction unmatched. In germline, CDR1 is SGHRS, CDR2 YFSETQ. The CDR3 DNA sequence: TGCGCCAGCAGCTGGGGGACTACCCAAAGCACAGATACGCAGTATTTT. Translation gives CASSWGTTQSTDTQYF.

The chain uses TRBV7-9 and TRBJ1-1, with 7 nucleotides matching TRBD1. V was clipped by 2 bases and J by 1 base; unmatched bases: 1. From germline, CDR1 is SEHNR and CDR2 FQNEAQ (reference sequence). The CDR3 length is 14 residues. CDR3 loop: CASSLRQGNTEAFF. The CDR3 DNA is TGTGCCAGCAGCTTACGACAGGGGAACACTGAAGCTTTCTTT.

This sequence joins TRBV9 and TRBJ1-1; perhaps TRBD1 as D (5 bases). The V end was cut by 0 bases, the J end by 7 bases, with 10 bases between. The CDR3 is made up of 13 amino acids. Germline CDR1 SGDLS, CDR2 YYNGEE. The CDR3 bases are TGTGCCAGCAGCGTAGAGGGGCGTAGTGAAGCTTTCTTT. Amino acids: CASSVEGRSEAFF.

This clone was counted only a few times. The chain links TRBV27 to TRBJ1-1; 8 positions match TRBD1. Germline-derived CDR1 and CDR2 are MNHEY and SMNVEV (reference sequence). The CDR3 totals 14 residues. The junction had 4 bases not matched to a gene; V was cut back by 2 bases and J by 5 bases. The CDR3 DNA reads TGTGCCAGCAGTTTAGCGACAGGGGTAACTGAAGCTTTCTTT. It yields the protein CASSLATGVTEAFF.

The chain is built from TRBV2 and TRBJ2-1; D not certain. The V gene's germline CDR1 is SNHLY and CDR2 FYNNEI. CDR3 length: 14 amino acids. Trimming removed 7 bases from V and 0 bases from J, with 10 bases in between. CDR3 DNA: TGTGCCAGCAAGGCAGACTCCTCCTACAATGAGCAGTTCTTC. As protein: CASKADSSYNEQFF.

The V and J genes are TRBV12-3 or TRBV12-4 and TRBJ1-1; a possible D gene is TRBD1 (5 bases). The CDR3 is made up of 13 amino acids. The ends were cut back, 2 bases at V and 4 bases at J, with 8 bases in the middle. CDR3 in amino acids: CASSLSGFTEAFF. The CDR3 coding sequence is TGTGCCAGCAGTTTATCAGGGTTCACTGAAGCTTTCTTT.

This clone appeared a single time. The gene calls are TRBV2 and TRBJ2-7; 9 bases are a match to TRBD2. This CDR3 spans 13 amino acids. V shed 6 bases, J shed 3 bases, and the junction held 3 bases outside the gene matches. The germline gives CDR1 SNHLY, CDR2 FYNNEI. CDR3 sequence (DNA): TGTGCCAGCAGATTAGCGGGGGACTACGAGCAGTACTTC. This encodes CASRLAGDYEQYF.

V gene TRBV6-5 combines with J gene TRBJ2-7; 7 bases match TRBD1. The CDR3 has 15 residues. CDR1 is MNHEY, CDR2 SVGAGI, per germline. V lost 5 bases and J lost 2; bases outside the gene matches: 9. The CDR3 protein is CASSPRGRQPYEQYF. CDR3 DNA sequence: TGTGCCAGCAGTCCAAGGGGGCGGCAACCCTACGAGCAGTACTTC.

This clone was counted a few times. The CDR3 DNA reads TGTGCCAGCAGTCTCTGGACTAGCAGGGCCGATGAGCAGTTCTTC. As protein: CASSLWTSRADEQFF. The chain recombines TRBV27 with TRBJ2-1; the match to TRBD2 covers 8 bases. The V gene end was trimmed by 5 bases and the J gene end by 8 bases; junction bases not matched to a gene: 11. CDR3 length equals 15 residues. Germline CDR1 MNHEY, CDR2 SMNVEV (reference sequence).

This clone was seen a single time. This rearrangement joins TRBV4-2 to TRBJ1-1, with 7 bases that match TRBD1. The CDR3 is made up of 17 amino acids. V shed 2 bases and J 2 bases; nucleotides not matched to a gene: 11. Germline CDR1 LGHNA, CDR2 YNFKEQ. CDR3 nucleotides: TGTGCCAGCAGCCAATCGTCGTCCAGGGGGGACAACACTGAAGCTTTCTTT. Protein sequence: CASSQSSSRGDNTEAFF.

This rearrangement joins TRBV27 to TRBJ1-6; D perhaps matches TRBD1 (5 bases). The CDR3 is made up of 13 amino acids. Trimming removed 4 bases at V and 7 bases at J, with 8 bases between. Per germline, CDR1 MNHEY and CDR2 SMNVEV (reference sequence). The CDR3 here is CASSWAGNSPLHF. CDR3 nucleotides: TGTGCCAGCAGTTGGGCAGGGAATTCACCCCTCCACTTT.